The 15 T cell receptor beta chains listed next were all sequenced from one sample in a study of cytomegalovirus exposure and HLA in healthy donors (dated by TCRdb to about 2017). Library preparation was by the immunoSEQ multiplex PCR assay. A mixture of 60 forward primers for TCR Vbeta segments and 13 reverse primers for TCR Jbeta segments was used in the multiplex PCR. TCRdb limited this immuneACCESS table to in-frame rearrangements with V and J called. A share of clones is missing; checked studies link under half to unresolved V genes, and the rest is unexplained. For this sample there are about 140,000 clones; 70% to 80% appear just once. The top ten hold roughly 1.6% of the sample. The sequenced sample was PBMCs. These receptors all stem from a female donor in good health and CMV-seronegative.

The rearrangement uses TRBV10-2 and TRBJ1-1, with D hard to call. Germline-derived CDR1 and CDR2 are WSHSY and SAAADI. The CDR3 is 13 residues long. V lost 5 bases and J lost 1, with 8 bases in between. DNA for the CDR3: TGCGCCAGCAGTAAGAGAGGGAACACTGAAGCTTTCTTT. Translated: CASSKRGNTEAFF.

The chain joins TRBV5-1 to TRBJ1-1; tentative D call: TRBD1 (6 bases). The germline gives CDR1 SGHRS, CDR2 YFSETQ. CDR3 length: 15 residues. V lost 5 bases, J lost 5 bases, and 19 bases lay in between. CDR3 sequence (DNA): TGCGCCAGCAGGTACGGTGTCCAGGGGTCAACTGAAGCTTTCTTT. Its translation: CASRYGVQGSTEAFF.

This chain joins TRBV27 and TRBJ2-1, with 12 nucleotides matching TRBD2. The V and J ends lost 7 bases and 9 bases, in that order; junction bases with no gene match: 4. This CDR3 has 13 residues. Germline values: CDR1 MNHEY, CDR2 SMNVEV (reference sequence). As DNA, the CDR3 is TGTGCCAGCACTCTAGCGGGAGGGCTTGAGCAGTTCTTC. As protein: CASTLAGGLEQFF.

This clone was observed once. The chain carries TRBV28 and TRBJ2-3, with 9 bases matching TRBD2. Germline lookup yields CDR1 MDHEN and CDR2 SYDVKM. The CDR3 contains 18 residues. V lost 4 bases to trimming and J lost 2 bases; unmatched junction nucleotides: 13. This CDR3 reads CASSSGTNPGLATDTQYF. For the CDR3, the DNA is TGTGCCAGCAGTTCAGGGACAAACCCGGGACTAGCCACAGATACGCAGTATTTT.

V usage is TRBV14 and J usage is TRBJ1-1; 7 bases match TRBD1. Germline V gene data show CDR1 as SGHDN and CDR2 as FVKESK. The CDR3 has 16 amino acids. J was trimmed by 0 bases and V by 4 bases; bases with no gene match: 8. Here the CDR3 reads CASSPLRDSMNTEAFF. The CDR3 nucleotides are TGTGCCAGCAGCCCCCTTAGGGACAGCATGAACACTGAAGCTTTCTTT.

The rearrangement links TRBV19 to TRBJ2-5; 10 bases align to TRBD2. Germline V gene lookup returns CDR1 LNHDA and CDR2 SQIVND (reference sequence). V lost 6 bases to trimming and J lost 5 bases; unmatched junction nucleotides: 9. The CDR3 loop spans 15 amino acids. The CDR3 DNA reads TGTGCCAGTAGCGAATTAGCGGGGGGCATGGAGACCCAGTACTTC. Amino acid sequence: CASSELAGGMETQYF.

Notes on this clone: The germline gene is not matched at one end of the junction; a read error may be the cause. This rearrangement joins TRBV7-7 to TRBJ2-5, with D possibly TRBD2 on 5 matching bases. This CDR3 is built from 14 residues. The V gene's germline CDR1 is SSHAT and CDR2 FNYEAQ (reference sequence). As DNA, the CDR3 is TGTGCTAGCAGCCCCCGTCCGAGGGTTGGGGAGCAGTACTTC. Its translation is CASSPRPRVGEQYF.

V gene TRBV5-1 combines with J gene TRBJ2-3; 7 bases map to TRBD2. The junction had 5 bases not matched to a gene; V was cut back by 1 base and J by 0 bases. Germline loops: CDR1 SGHRS, CDR2 YFSETQ. The CDR3 has 16 residues. This CDR3 reads CASSLMASGSTDTQYF. The CDR3 DNA reads TGCGCCAGCAGCTTGATGGCTAGCGGCAGCACAGATACGCAGTATTTT.

This chain uses TRBV5-1 with TRBJ2-3, with TRBD2 identical over 14 bases. Germline-derived CDR1 and CDR2 are SGHRS and YFSETQ. The CDR3 is made up of 19 amino acids. Trimming at V came to 4 bases and at J to 0 bases, leaving 10 bases not matched to a gene. The CDR3 DNA reads as TGCGCCAGCAGCGGCGGACTAGCGGGGGGACCTACTAGCACAGATACGCAGTATTTT. It translates to CASSGGLAGGPTSTDTQYF.

The chain is built from TRBV27 and TRBJ2-4; no clear D. Trimming shortened V by 5 bases and J by 0 bases, and 11 bases separated the two germline ends. The CDR3 sequence is 15 residues long. Looked up from germline, CDR1 is MNHEY and CDR2 is SMNVEV (reference sequence). The CDR3 nucleotides are TGTGCCAGCAGTCGCGGCGGATTAGCCAAAAACATTCAGTACTTC. Amino acids: CASSRGGLAKNIQYF.

This clone was seen more than once but under ten times. J is TRBJ2-1 and V is TRBV20-1, with D possibly being TRBD1 (5 bases). The germline V gene has CDR1 DFQATT and CDR2 SNEGSKA (reference sequence). V lost 4 bases to trimming and J lost 4 bases, with 5 bases between them. CDR3 length: 11 residues. In nucleotides, the CDR3 is TGCAGTGCTACAGGGTACAATGAGCAGTTCTTC. Protein product: CSATGYNEQFF.

This chain links TRBV11-3 with TRBJ1-1; 8 bases map to TRBD1. Trimming cost V 5 bases and J 4 bases; bases outside gene matches: 15. The CDR3 sequence is 17 residues long. CDR1 SGHNT and CDR2 YENEEA come from the germline V gene. Here the CDR3 DNA reads TGTGCCAGCAGCGCCCCAAATACAGGGGGTTACGGCACTGAAGCTTTCTTT. Its protein product is CASSAPNTGGYGTEAFF. Supplemented by reference TRBV11-3 and TRBJ1-1, the full variable domain reads EAGVVQSPRYKIIEKKQPVAFWCNPISGHNTLYWYLQNLGQGPELLIRYENEEAVDDSQLPKDRFSAERLKGVDSTLKIQPAELGDSAVYLCASSAPNTGGYGTEAFFGQGTRLTVV.

CDR3 coding DNA: TGTGCCAGCAGCGTACGAGGCCGAGAGACCCAGTACTTC. This gives the protein CASSVRGRETQYF. The chain links TRBV9 to TRBJ2-5; D gene unclear. This CDR3 is built from 13 residues. Germline CDR1 SGDLS, CDR2 YYNGEE. The V end lost 1 base, the J end lost 4 bases, and 8 bases lay between the germline ends. Full variable domain (rest looked up from reference TRBV9 and TRBJ2-5): DSGVTQTPKHLITATGQRVTLRCSPRSGDLSVYWYQQSLDQGLQFLIQYYNGEERAKGNILERFSAQQFPDLHSELNLSSLELGDSALYFCASSVRGRETQYFGPGTRLLVL.

The chain is built from TRBV6-5 and TRBJ1-3, with no clear D. V lost 8 bases, J lost 1 base, and 15 bases lay in between. There are 15 residues in the CDR3. Germline V lookup: CDR1 MNHEY, CDR2 SVGAGI. Written as DNA, the CDR3 is TGTGCCAGCTTACCTGGTGTCGGTTCTGGAAACACCATATATTTT. Protein sequence: CASLPGVGSGNTIYF.

The chain carries TRBV27 and TRBJ1-2, with D uncertain. Per germline, CDR1 MNHEY and CDR2 SMNVEV (reference sequence). V lost 8 bases and J 6 bases, leaving 10 bases between the germline ends. This CDR3 has 11 amino acids. CDR3 amino acids: CASRDPDGYTF. The DNA of the CDR3 is TGTGCCAGCCGGGATCCCGATGGCTACACCTTC.